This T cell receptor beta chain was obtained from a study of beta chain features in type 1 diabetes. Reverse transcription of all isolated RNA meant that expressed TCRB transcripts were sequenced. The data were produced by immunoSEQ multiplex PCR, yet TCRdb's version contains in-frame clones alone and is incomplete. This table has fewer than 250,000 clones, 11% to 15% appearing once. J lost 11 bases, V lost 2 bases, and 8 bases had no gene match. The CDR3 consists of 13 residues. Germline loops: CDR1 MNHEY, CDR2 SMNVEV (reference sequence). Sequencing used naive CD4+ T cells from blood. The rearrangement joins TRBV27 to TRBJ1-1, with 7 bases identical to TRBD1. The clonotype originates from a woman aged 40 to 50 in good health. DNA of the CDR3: TGTGCCAGCAGTTTAAGGGACAGTGCAGCGGCTTTCTTT. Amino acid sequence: CASSLRDSAAAFF.